This TCR beta chain was found in a study of cytomegalovirus exposure and HLA in healthy donors. The study's findings and limits: The authors assumed roughly uniform sequencing depth across donors for presence/absence analyses. In vitro data verified a few CMV-associated chains as specific for CMV antigens. Cytomegalovirus-associated status was assigned to 150 or so TCR beta chains.

PCR amplification relied on 60 Vbeta primers (plus 13 Jbeta primers). Using immunoSEQ multiplex PCR, the repertoire was profiled, and TCRdb retains in-frame clones only, with some absent. Among about 150,000 clones, approximately 74% were seen once, and the ten largest hold 2.1%. A word on this clone: The antigen remains undetermined.

Trimming pared 1 base from V and 0 bases from J, leaving 14 bases between. CDR3 length equals 17 residues. Germline V gene data show CDR1 as SGHRS and CDR2 as YFSETQ. This TCR came from a man between 25 and 39 years old in good health and CMV-seronegative. Sequenced: PBMCs. The chain employs TRBV5-1 and TRBJ1-3; D perhaps matches TRBD1 (6 bases). As DNA, the CDR3 is TGCGCCAGCAGCTTGTTTTCAGGGGCCCCCTCTGGAAACACCATATATTTT. Translation: CASSLFSGAPSGNTIYF.